Listed here are 3 T cell receptor beta chains from one sample, sequenced in a study of blood T cell repertoires in COVID-19. TCRdb's copy holds only in-frame clones and misses some; the assay was immunoSEQ multiplex PCR. The sample holds around 26,000 clones, around 88% seen once. What was sequenced was peripheral blood. These receptors all stem from a human donor with active COVID-19. The donor label of this sample is uncertain.

Only a few counts were recorded for this clone. V and J are TRBV27 and TRBJ2-1; D not resolved. From germline, CDR1 is MNHEY and CDR2 SMNVEV (reference sequence). CDR3 length equals 14 residues. Trimming removed 5 bases at V and 2 bases at J, with 10 bases between. The CDR3 bases are TGTGCCAGCAGTCCTACCCTAGCCTACAATGAGCAGTTCTTC. This gives the protein CASSPTLAYNEQFF.

This chain uses TRBV10-3 with TRBJ2-7; TRBD1 matches 11 bases. CDR3 size: 14 residues. Trimming took 6 bases from V and 2 from J; bases not matched to a gene: 3. Germline lookup yields CDR1 ENHRY and CDR2 SYGVKD. The CDR3 DNA follows: TGTGCCATCAGAGGGACAGGGGGGGCCTACGAGCAGTACTTC. Translating it yields CAIRGTGGAYEQYF.

This chain joins TRBV7-2 and TRBJ2-2, with 9 bases fitting TRBD2. In germline, CDR1 is SGHTA, CDR2 FQGNSA. Trimming cost V 1 base and J 5 bases; bases outside gene matches: 11. CDR3 length equals 18 residues. In DNA, the CDR3 is TGTGCCAGCAGCTTAGTTGTTCGCGCGGGAGGGAAAACCGGGGAGCTGTTTTTT. Protein: CASSLVVRAGGKTGELFF.